This TCR beta chain came from a study of CD8+ T cells in alopecia areata. The CDR3 loop spans 15 amino acids. Trimming shortened V by 5 bases and J by 0 bases, and 13 bases separated the two germline ends. CDR1 is SGHTA, CDR2 FQGNSA, per germline. Reverse transcription of extracted RNA yielded cDNA, which provided the sequencing template. Measured with immunoSEQ multiplex PCR; TCRdb has only the in-frame clones, and not every one. The table includes fewer than 150,000 clones, less than 45% detected once. Study-wide points: Mice gave a clearer picture of TCR sharing than patients did, possibly for HLA-related reasons.

Alopecia areata patients provided lesional scalp punch biopsies and peripheral blood. This clone was counted many times. The target antigen is unknown. Sequenced material: CD4+ T cells sorted from blood. The clonotype originates from a human donor with alopecia areata. The rearrangement uses TRBV7-2 and TRBJ2-5, with D tentatively TRBD2 (6 bases). The CDR3 loop is CASSRGLLYQETQYF. The CDR3 DNA reads TGTGCCAGCAGCCGGGGACTCCTGTACCAAGAGACCCAGTACTTC.